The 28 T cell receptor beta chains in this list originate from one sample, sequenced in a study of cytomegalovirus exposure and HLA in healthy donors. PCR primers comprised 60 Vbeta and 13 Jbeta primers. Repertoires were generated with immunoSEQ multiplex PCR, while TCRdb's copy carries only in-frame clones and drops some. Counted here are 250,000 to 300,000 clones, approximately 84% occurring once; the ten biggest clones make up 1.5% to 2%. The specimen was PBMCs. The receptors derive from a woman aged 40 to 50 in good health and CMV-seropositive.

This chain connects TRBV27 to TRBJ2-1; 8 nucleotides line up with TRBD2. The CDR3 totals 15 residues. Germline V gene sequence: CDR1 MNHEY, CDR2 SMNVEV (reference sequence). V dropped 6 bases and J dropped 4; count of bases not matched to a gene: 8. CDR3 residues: CASSRLAHDYNEQFF. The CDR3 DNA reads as TGTGCCAGCAGCAGACTAGCGCATGATTACAATGAGCAGTTCTTC.

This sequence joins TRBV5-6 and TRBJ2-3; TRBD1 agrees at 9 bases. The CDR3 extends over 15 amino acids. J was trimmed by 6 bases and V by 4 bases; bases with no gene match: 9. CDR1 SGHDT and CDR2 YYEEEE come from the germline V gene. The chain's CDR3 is CASSETGGGSDTQYF. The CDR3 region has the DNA TGTGCCAGCAGCGAAACAGGGGGCGGTTCGGATACGCAGTATTTT. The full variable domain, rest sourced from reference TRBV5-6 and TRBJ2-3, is DAGVTQSPTHLIKTRGQQVTLRCSPKSGHDTVSWYQQALGQGPQFIFQYYEEEERQRGNFPDRFSGHQFPNYSSELNVNALLLGDSALYLCASSETGGGSDTQYFGPGTRLTVL.

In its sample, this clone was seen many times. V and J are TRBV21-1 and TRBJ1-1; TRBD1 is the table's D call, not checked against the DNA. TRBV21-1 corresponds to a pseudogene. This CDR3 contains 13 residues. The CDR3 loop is CASSKQGNTEAFF. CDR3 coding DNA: TGTGCCAGCAGCAAACAGGGGAACACTGAAGCTTTCTTT.

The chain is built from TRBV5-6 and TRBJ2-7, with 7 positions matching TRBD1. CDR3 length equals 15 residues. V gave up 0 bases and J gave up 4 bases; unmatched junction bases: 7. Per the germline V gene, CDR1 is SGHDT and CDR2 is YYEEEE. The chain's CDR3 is CASSLAGRGLYEQYF. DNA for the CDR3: TGTGCCAGCAGCTTGGCGGGTAGGGGGCTTTACGAGCAGTACTTC. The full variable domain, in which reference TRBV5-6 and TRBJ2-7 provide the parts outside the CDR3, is DAGVTQSPTHLIKTRGQQVTLRCSPKSGHDTVSWYQQALGQGPQFIFQYYEEEERQRGNFPDRFSGHQFPNYSSELNVNALLLGDSALYLCASSLAGRGLYEQYFGPGTRLTVT.

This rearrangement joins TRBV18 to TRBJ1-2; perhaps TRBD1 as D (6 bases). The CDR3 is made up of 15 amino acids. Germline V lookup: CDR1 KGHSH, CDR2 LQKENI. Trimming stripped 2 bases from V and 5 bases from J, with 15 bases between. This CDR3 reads CASSPGQYPSYGYTF. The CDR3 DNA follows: TGTGCCAGCTCACCAGGACAGTATCCGAGTTATGGCTACACCTTC. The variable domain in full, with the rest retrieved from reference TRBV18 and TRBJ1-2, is NAGVMQNPRHLVRRRGQEARLRCSPMKGHSHVYWYRQLPEEGLKFMVYLQKENIIDESGMPKERFSAEFPKEGPSILRIQQVVRGDSAAYFCASSPGQYPSYGYTFGSGTRLTVV.

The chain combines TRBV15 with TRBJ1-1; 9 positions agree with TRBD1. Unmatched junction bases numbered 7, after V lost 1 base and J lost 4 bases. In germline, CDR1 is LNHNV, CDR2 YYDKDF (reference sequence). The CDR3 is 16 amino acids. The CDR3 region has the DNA TGTGCCACCAGCAGAGGAACCGGGACAGGGAGCACTGAAGCTTTCTTT. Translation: CATSRGTGTGSTEAFF.

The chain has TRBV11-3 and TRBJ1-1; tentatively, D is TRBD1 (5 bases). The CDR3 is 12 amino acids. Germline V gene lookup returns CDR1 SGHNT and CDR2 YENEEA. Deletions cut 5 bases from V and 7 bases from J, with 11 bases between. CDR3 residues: CASSPGRGEAFF. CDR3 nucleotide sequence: TGTGCCAGCAGCCCTGGGAGGGGTGAAGCTTTCTTT.

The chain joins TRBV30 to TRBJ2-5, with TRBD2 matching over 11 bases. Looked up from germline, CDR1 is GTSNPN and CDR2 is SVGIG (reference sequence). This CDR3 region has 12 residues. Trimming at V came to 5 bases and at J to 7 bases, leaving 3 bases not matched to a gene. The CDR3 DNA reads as TGTGCCTGGGGGACTAGCGGAGGGACCCAGTACTTC. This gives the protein CAWGTSGGTQYF.

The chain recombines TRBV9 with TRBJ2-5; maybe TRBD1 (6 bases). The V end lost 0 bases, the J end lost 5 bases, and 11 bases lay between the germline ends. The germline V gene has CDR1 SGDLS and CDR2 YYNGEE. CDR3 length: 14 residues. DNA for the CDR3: TGTGCCAGCAGCGTAGAGCCCAGGGGTGAGACCCAGTACTTC. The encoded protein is CASSVEPRGETQYF.

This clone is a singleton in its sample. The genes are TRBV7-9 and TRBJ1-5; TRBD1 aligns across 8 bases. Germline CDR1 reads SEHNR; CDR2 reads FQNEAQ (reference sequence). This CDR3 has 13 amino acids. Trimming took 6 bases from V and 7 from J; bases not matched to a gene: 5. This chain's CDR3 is CASSQGARQPQHF. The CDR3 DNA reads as TGTGCCAGCAGTCAGGGGGCAAGACAGCCCCAGCATTTT. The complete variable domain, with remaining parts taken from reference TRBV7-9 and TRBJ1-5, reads DTGVSQNPRHKITKRGQNVTFRCDPISEHNRLYWYRQTLGQGPEFLTYFQNEAQLEKSRLLSDRFSAERPKGSFSTLEIQRTEQGDSAMYLCASSQGARQPQHFGDGTRLSIL.

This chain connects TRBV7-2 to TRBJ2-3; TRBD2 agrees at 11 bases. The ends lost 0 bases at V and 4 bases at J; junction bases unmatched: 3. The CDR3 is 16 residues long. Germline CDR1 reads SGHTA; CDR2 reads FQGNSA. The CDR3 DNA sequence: TGTGCCAGCAGCTTAGCTAGCGGGAGGGGGTCAGATACGCAGTATTTT. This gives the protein CASSLASGRGSDTQYF.

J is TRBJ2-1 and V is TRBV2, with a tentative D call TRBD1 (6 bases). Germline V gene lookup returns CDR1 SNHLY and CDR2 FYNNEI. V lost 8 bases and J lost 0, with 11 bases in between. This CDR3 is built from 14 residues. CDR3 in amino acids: CASLQGYSYNEQFF. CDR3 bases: TGTGCCAGCCTACAGGGTTACTCCTACAATGAGCAGTTCTTC. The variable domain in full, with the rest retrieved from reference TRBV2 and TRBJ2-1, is EPEVTQTPSHQVTQMGQEVILRCVPISNHLYFYWYRQILGQKVEFLVSFYNNEISEKSEIFDDQFSVERPDGSNFTLKIRSTKLEDSAMYFCASLQGYSYNEQFFGPGTRLTVL.

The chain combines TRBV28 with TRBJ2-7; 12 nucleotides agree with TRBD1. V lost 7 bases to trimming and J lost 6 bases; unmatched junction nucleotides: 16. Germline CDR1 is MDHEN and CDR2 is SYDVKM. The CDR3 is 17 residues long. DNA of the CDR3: TGTGCCAGCACCCACCAGTCCCCGGGACAGGGGGCGCGCGAGCAGTACTTC. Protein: CASTHQSPGQGAREQYF.

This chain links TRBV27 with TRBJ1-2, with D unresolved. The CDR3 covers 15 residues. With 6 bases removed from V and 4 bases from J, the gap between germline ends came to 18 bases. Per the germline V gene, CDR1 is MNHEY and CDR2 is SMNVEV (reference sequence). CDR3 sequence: CASSSEFNTGYGYTF. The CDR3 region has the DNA TGTGCCAGCAGCTCTGAATTCAACACGGGCTATGGCTACACCTTC.

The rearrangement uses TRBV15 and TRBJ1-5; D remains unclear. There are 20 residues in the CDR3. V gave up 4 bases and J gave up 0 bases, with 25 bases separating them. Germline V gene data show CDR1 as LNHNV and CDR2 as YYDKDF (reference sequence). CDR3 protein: CATSTSFAGIEAYSNQPQHF. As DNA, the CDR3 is TGTGCCACCAGCACCTCATTCGCGGGGATCGAGGCCTATAGCAATCAGCCCCAGCATTTT.

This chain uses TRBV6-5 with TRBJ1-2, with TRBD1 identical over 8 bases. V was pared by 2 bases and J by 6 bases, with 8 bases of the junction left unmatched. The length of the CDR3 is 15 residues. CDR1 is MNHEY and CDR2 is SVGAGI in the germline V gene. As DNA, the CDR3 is TGTGCCAGCAGTTACGACGACAGGGGTCATCATGGCTACACCTTC. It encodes CASSYDDRGHHGYTF.

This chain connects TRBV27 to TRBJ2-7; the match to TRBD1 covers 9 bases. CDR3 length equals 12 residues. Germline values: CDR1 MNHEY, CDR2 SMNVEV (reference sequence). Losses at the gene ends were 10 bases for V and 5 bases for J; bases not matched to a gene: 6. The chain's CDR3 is CATRDRVNEQYF. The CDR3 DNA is TGTGCCACCCGGGACAGGGTCAACGAGCAGTACTTC.

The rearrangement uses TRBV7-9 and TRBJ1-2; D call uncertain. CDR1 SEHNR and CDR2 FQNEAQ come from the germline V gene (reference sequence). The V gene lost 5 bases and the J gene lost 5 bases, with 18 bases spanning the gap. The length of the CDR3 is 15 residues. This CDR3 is CASSPAAPDWYGYTF. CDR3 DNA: TGTGCCAGCAGCCCGGCGGCTCCGGATTGGTATGGCTACACCTTC.

The CDR3 protein is CASSLTGGPYEQYF. CDR3 nucleotides: TGTGCCAGCTCACTGACAGGGGGCCCCTACGAGCAGTACTTC. The chain employs TRBV18 and TRBJ2-7; 10 nucleotides match TRBD1. Germline V gives CDR1 KGHSH, CDR2 LQKENI. This CDR3 has 14 residues. J gave up 2 bases and V 4 bases, and 2 bases lay outside the gene matches.

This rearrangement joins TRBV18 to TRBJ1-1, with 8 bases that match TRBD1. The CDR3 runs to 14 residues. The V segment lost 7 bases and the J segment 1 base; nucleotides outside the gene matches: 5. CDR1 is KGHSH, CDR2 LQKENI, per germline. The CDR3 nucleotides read TGTGCCAGCTACCCGGGACAGGAGAACACTGAAGCTTTCTTT. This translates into CASYPGQENTEAFF.

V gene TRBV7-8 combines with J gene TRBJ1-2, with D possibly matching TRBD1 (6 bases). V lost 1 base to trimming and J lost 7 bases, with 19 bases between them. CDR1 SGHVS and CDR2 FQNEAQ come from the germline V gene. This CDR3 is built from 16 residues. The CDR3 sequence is CASSLVSRGGGTGYTF. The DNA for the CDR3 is TGTGCCAGCAGCTTAGTTAGCCGGGGAGGGGGTACTGGCTACACCTTC.

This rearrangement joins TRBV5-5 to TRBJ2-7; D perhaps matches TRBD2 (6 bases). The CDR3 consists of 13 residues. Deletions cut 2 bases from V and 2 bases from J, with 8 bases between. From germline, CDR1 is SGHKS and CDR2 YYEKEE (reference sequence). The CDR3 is CASSFGGTYEQYF. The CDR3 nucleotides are TGTGCCAGCAGCTTTGGAGGGACCTACGAGCAGTACTTC.

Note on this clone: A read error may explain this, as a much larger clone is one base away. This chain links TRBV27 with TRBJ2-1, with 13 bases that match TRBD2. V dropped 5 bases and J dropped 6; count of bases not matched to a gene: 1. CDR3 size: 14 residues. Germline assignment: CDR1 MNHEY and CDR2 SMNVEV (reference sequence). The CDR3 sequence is CASSGLAGVNEQFF. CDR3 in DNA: TGTGCCAGCAGTGGACTAGCGGGAGTCAATGAGCAGTTCTTC.

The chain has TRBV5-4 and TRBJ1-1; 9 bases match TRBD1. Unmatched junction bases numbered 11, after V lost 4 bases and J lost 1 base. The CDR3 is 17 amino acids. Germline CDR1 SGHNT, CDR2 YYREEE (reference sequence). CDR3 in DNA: TGTGCCAGCAGCCCCCCATCGGGACAGGGACGGAACACTGAAGCTTTCTTT. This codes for CASSPPSGQGRNTEAFF.

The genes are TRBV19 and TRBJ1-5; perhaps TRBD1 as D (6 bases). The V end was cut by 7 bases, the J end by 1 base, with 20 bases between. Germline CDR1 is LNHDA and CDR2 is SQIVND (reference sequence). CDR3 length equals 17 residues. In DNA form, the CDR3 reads TGTGCCAGTAAGAAGGGAGGGGGTTTTATGAGCAATCAGCCCCAGCATTTT. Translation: CASKKGGGFMSNQPQHF.

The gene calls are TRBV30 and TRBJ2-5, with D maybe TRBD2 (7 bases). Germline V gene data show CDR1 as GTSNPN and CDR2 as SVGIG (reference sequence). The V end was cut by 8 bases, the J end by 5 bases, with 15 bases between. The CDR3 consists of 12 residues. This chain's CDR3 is CARGAWSETQYF. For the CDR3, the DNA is TGTGCCCGGGGGGCTTGGTCGGAGACCCAGTACTTC.

The CDR3 protein is CASRPDGGMARPQHF. DNA of the CDR3: TGTGCCAGCAGGCCAGACGGGGGGATGGCACGGCCCCAGCATTTT. This rearrangement joins TRBV2 to TRBJ1-5; possibly TRBD1 for D (5 bases). Trimming left V 6 bases short and J 9 bases short, with 21 bases between. This CDR3 spans 15 amino acids. CDR1 and CDR2 from the germline V gene are SNHLY and FYNNEI.

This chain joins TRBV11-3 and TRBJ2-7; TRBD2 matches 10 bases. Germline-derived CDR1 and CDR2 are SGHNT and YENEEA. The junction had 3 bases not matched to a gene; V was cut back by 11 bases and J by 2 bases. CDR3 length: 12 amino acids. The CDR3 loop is CASSGRAYEQYF. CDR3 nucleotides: TGTGCCTCGAGCGGGAGGGCCTACGAGCAGTACTTC.